This TCR beta chain was observed in a study of human T cells and chemical hapten exposure. Study-wide points: Positive correlation was observed between PT1 expanded TCR counts and patch test score.

Time point specified: patch test 3, about 24 weeks after DPC sensitization. Treatment given: therapeutic diphenylcyclopropenone sensitization with weekly scalp DPC. Before extraction, the whole blood was not fractionated, and total RNA was taken from it. V gave up 0 bases and J gave up 1 base, with 13 bases separating them. Germline CDR1 LNHNV, CDR2 YYDKDF (reference sequence). This CDR3 contains 16 residues. Source study methods: A typical sample had 95,638 TCRs, with 23,224 to 690,600 overall. TCRdb independently ran MiXCR on the RACE reads; one entry per CDR3 protein. TCRdb, not the original authors, processed these V and J calls. This sample has around 150,000 distinct CDR3 sequences; 25% to 35% occur once, and the top ten carry approximately 2.3%. On this clonotype itself: The target antigen is unknown.

The J gene is TRBJ2-7, the V gene TRBV15; D unresolved. Sequenced material: whole blood, taken in connection with sensitization to the hapten diphenylcyclopropenone (DPC). The receptor comes from a woman between 18 and 29 years old with alopecia areata. Some clones in this sample may be carry-over from other donors' samples. The CDR3 DNA follows: TGTGCCACCAGCAGAGATTTGCCGGAAGAGTCCTACGAGCAGTACTTC. As protein: CATSRDLPEESYEQYF.